The TCR beta chain under discussion was sequenced for a study of cytomegalovirus exposure and HLA in healthy donors. The PCR had 60 Vbeta and 13 Jbeta primers. Generated by immunoSEQ multiplex PCR, the TCRdb table keeps only in-frame clones and is missing some. The repertoire includes about 150,000 clones, about four fifths of them detected once, and approximately 2.8% sits in the top ten. This CDR3 spans 14 amino acids. Germline V gene sequence: CDR1 MRHNA, CDR2 SNTAGT. Concerning this clone itself: The antigen remains unidentified.

Donors counted as nominally healthy when sampled, yet unrecorded immune exposures were likely. Whole-study results and caveats: A later analysis associated 15,000 or so TCR beta sequences with HLA alleles at a 0.05 false discovery rate. Reports credit the classifier with highly specific, highly sensitive diagnosis of cytomegalovirus status. Evidence from a later analysis indicated that most CMV-associated TCR beta chains looked HLA-restricted.

The V and J genes are TRBV6-4 and TRBJ2-5, with TRBD1 identical over 7 bases. The DNA end lines up better with TRBJ2-7; the J call may be wrong. This sequence was found in a man younger than 30 in good health and CMV-seronegative. Sequenced sample: PBMCs. DNA of the CDR3: TGTGCCAGCAGTCTAGAGACAGGGAACTACGAGCAGTACTTC. Amino acid sequence: CASSLETGNYEQYF.